The sequence of this T cell receptor (beta chain) was determined in a study of CD8 T cells in ankylosing spondylitis. Germline CDR1 MNHEY, CDR2 SMNVEV (reference sequence). Trimming removed 5 bases from V and 3 bases from J; junction bases left unmatched: 7. There are 15 residues in the CDR3. Via MiXCR, TCRdb re-called the 5' RACE reads, giving one row per CDR3 protein. Here the sample spans 90,000 to 120,000 distinct CDR3 sequences, 24% being singletons. V gene TRBV27 combines with J gene TRBJ2-1; 7 nucleotides agree with TRBD1. The clonotype comes from a male donor with ankylosing spondylitis. The sequencing sample was made of synovial fluid, either unsorted or a sorted T cell fraction (not recorded which). The CDR3 is CASSTQGNLYNEQFF. DNA for the CDR3: TGTGCCAGCAGTACACAGGGGAACCTCTACAATGAGCAGTTCTTC.